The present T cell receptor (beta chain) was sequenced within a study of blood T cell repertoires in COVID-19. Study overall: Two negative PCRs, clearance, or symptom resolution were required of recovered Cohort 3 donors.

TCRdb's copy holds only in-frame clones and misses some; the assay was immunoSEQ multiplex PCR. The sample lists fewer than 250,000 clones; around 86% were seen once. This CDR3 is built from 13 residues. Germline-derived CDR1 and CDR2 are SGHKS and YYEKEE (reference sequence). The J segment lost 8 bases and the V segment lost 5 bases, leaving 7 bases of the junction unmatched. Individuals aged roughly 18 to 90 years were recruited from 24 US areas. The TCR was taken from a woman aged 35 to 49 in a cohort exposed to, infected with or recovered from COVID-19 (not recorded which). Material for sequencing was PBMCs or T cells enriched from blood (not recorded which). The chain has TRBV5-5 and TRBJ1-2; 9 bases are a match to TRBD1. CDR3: CASSPDRGWGYTF. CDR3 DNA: TGTGCCAGCAGTCCGGACAGGGGATGGGGCTACACCTTC.